The 12 T cell receptor beta chains below come from one sample, sequenced in a study of T cell responses to AZD1222 COVID-19 vaccine. Data came from immunoSEQ multiplex PCR; TCRdb stores just in-frame clones and leaves some out. The sample consists of around 170,000 clones, roughly 90% of them appearing once. Sequencing was performed on peripheral blood, taken on day 0 of AZD1222 vaccination. These receptors came from an adult in good health.

The rearrangement links TRBV30 to TRBJ2-1, with TRBD1 identical over 7 bases. The J segment lost 9 bases and the V segment lost 2 bases, leaving 4 bases of the junction unmatched. The CDR3 runs to 12 residues. The V gene's germline CDR1 is GTSNPN and CDR2 SVGIG (reference sequence). The DNA for the CDR3 is TGTGCCTGGAGTCACCCAGGGGGTGAGCAGTTCTTC. Translated, it gives CAWSHPGGEQFF.

The CDR3 is CASSSLPPKGVYAGYTF. In DNA form, the CDR3 reads TGTGCCAGCAGCTCCCTCCCGCCCAAGGGGGTATATGCTGGCTACACCTTC. This chain links TRBV5-4 with TRBJ1-2, with D perhaps TRBD1 (6 bases). V was pared by 3 bases and J by 7 bases, with 25 bases between. Germline V gene lookup returns CDR1 SGHNT and CDR2 YYREEE (reference sequence). The CDR3 covers 17 residues.

The genes are TRBV19 and TRBJ1-1; D gene uncertain. Germline CDR1 reads LNHDA; CDR2 reads SQIVND (reference sequence). With 8 bases removed from V and 3 bases from J, the gap between germline ends came to 13 bases. This CDR3 contains 13 residues. CDR3 sequence: CASSISRDTEAFF. The CDR3, as DNA: TGTGCCAGTTCTATCTCGCGGGACACTGAAGCTTTCTTT.

The CDR3 DNA sequence: TGTGCTAGTGGTTTCACAGGGGGCACTTCACCCCTCCACTTT. It yields the protein CASGFTGGTSPLHF. The rearrangement links TRBV12-5 to TRBJ1-6, with 9 bases that match TRBD1. The CDR3 loop spans 14 amino acids. The germline CDR1 and CDR2 sequences are LGHNT and FRNRAP. The V and J ends lost 3 bases and 9 bases, in that order; junction bases with no gene match: 3. Based on the CDR3 plus reference TRBV12-5 and TRBJ1-6, the full variable domain is DARVTQTPRHKVTEMGQEVTMRCQPILGHNTVFWYRQTMMQGLELLAYFRNRAPLDDSGMPKDRFSAEMPDATLATLKIQPSEPRDSAVYFCASGFTGGTSPLHFGNGTRLTVT.

The V gene is TRBV3-1 (or the pseudogene TRBV3-2), the J gene TRBJ2-7; 9 nucleotides agree with TRBD1. V lost 3 bases, J lost 5 bases, and 8 bases stayed unmatched. The CDR3 is made up of 15 amino acids. Germline V lookup: CDR1 LGHDT, CDR2 YNNKEL (reference sequence). The CDR3 DNA reads TGTGCCAGCAGCCACCCGACAGGGGGAGGCGACGAGCAGTACTTC. Protein product: CASSHPTGGGDEQYF.

J is TRBJ2-3 and V is TRBV6-5; the match to TRBD2 covers 9 bases. V was pared by 7 bases and J by 3 bases, with 5 bases of the junction left unmatched. CDR1 MNHEY and CDR2 SVGAGI come from the germline V gene. The length of the CDR3 is 14 residues. CDR3: CASTPSGNTDTQYF. The DNA for the CDR3 is TGTGCCAGCACCCCTAGCGGGAATACAGATACGCAGTATTTT.

This clone was counted between two and nine times. The V gene is TRBV7-8, the J gene TRBJ1-2; D ambiguous. This CDR3 comprises 13 residues. Trimming shortened V by 7 bases and J by 4 bases, and 13 bases separated the two germline ends. Germline CDR1 is SGHVS and CDR2 is FQNEAQ. Here the CDR3 reads CASNLDSSYGYTF. The CDR3 region has the DNA TGTGCCAGCAACCTAGACTCCTCCTATGGCTACACCTTC. Filled out from reference TRBV7-8 and TRBJ1-2, the complete variable domain reads GAGVSQSPRYKVAKRGQDVALRCDPISGHVSLFWYQQALGQGPEFLTYFQNEAQLDKSGLPSDRFFAERPEGSVSTLKIQRTQQEDSAVYLCASNLDSSYGYTFGSGTRLTVV.

CDR3 in amino acids: CASSLLRPETGELFF. The CDR3 coding sequence is TGTGCCAGCAGCTTACTGCGGCCTGAAACCGGGGAGCTGTTTTTT. The rearrangement uses TRBV7-9 and TRBJ2-2; no clear D. V was cut by 2 bases and J by 5 bases, with 12 bases left in between. The CDR3 is 15 residues long. Germline V lookup: CDR1 SEHNR, CDR2 FQNEAQ (reference sequence).

The chain recombines TRBV5-5 with TRBJ1-5; 9 bases map to TRBD1. Per germline, CDR1 SGHKS and CDR2 YYEKEE (reference sequence). The CDR3 length is 15 residues. Unmatched junction bases numbered 4, after V lost 3 bases and J lost 3 bases. The CDR3 DNA reads TGTGCCAGCAGCTCGGGACAGGGTGACAATCAGCCCCAGCATTTT. Translation gives CASSSGQGDNQPQHF.

The chain's CDR3 is CASSDRTRANTEAFF. The CDR3 DNA reads TGTGCCAGCAGTGATCGGACCAGGGCGAACACTGAAGCTTTCTTT. The V gene is TRBV2, the J gene TRBJ1-1; perhaps TRBD1 as D (5 bases). The CDR3 sequence is 15 residues long. The germline CDR1 and CDR2 sequences are SNHLY and FYNNEI. Trimming pared 3 bases from V and 1 base from J, leaving 12 bases between.

The genes are TRBV30 and TRBJ1-3, with D uncertain. V shed 4 bases and J shed 0 bases, with 13 bases lying between them. There are 15 residues in the CDR3. Germline-derived CDR1 and CDR2 are GTSNPN and SVGIG (reference sequence). In DNA form, the CDR3 reads TGTGCCTGGACTGCAGGAAGGAGCTCTGGAAACACCATATATTTT. Translated, it gives CAWTAGRSSGNTIYF.

The rearrangement links TRBV28 to TRBJ1-1; D unclear. The CDR3 runs 17 residues. Trimming shortened V by 4 bases and J by 3 bases, and 21 bases separated the two germline ends. Germline V gene lookup returns CDR1 MDHEN and CDR2 SYDVKM. CDR3 region: CASSSVRLRTEDTEAFF. In DNA, the CDR3 is TGTGCCAGCAGTTCGGTTCGGCTCAGGACGGAGGACACTGAAGCTTTCTTT. Drawing the rest from reference TRBV28 and TRBJ1-1, the complete variable domain is DVKVTQSSRYLVKRTGEKVFLECVQDMDHENMFWYRQDPGLGLRLIYFSYDVKMKEKGDIPEGYSVSREKKERFSLILESASTNQTSMYLCASSSVRLRTEDTEAFFGQGTRLTVV.